Each of the 30 T cell receptor beta chains below was sequenced from the same sample in a study of OX40 agonist ivuxolimab in advanced cancers. Clones were read by immunoSEQ multiplex PCR, and TCRdb kept only the in-frame ones, dropping some. Counted here are roughly 100,000 clones, 93% occurring once; the ten biggest clones make up around 0.25%. The sample here was CD4+ or CD8+ T cells sorted from blood, taken in a trial of the OX40 agonist ivuxolimab. These receptors all stem from an adult with an advanced solid tumor such as melanoma, head and neck, liver or kidney cancer.

The chain has TRBV7-2 and TRBJ1-6; TRBD1 might be the D (6 bases). CDR1 and CDR2 (germline): SGHTA, FQGNSA. This CDR3 region has 15 residues. Trimming shortened V by 6 bases and J by 7 bases, and 16 bases separated the two germline ends. The CDR3 protein is CASRPPGGANSPLHF. The CDR3 DNA sequence: TGTGCCAGCAGACCTCCGGGGGGGGCAAATTCACCCCTCCACTTT.

This chain links TRBV4-2 with TRBJ1-2; a weak D match, TRBD1 (5 bases). Trimming cost V 3 bases and J 4 bases, with 12 bases left between them. The V gene's germline CDR1 is LGHNA and CDR2 YNFKEQ. The CDR3 consists of 14 residues. The CDR3: CASSQPTAFYGYTF. The CDR3 bases are TGTGCCAGCAGCCAGCCGACAGCCTTCTATGGCTACACCTTC.

This clone was seen more than once but under ten times. DNA of the CDR3: TGCGCCAGCAGCCAAGTTATCGGAACTCGTCAGCCCCAGCATTTT. Translated: CASSQVIGTRQPQHF. The chain has TRBV4-1 and TRBJ1-5; D unclear. Germline lookup yields CDR1 MGHRA and CDR2 YSYEKL. The CDR3 extends over 15 amino acids. V gave up 1 base and J gave up 6 bases, with 13 bases separating them.

V usage is TRBV7-3 and J usage is TRBJ1-1; D ambiguous. Germline V gene lookup returns CDR1 SGHTA and CDR2 FQGTGA. The V end lost 6 bases, the J end lost 5 bases, and 10 bases lay between the germline ends. The CDR3 consists of 12 residues. CDR3 in amino acids: CASSWESTEAFF. In nucleotides, the CDR3 is TGTGCCAGCAGTTGGGAGTCGACTGAAGCTTTCTTT.

The chain couples TRBV5-8 to TRBJ2-5; 7 bases fit TRBD1. The germline V gene has CDR1 SGHTS and CDR2 YDEGEE. V lost 4 bases and J lost 7; bases outside the gene matches: 10. This CDR3 has 14 residues. CDR3 residues: CASSHGTAPGTQYF. The CDR3 bases are TGTGCCAGCAGCCACGGGACAGCACCAGGGACCCAGTACTTC. The complete variable domain, with remaining parts taken from reference TRBV5-8 and TRBJ2-5, reads EAGVTQSPTHLIKTRGQQATLRCSPISGHTSVYWYQQALGLGLQFLLWYDEGEERNRGNFPPRFSGRQFPNYSSELNVNALELEDSALYLCASSHGTAPGTQYFGPGTRLLVL.

This clone was detected once. At one of its ends the junction is not consistent with the germline gene, which may arise from a read error. The chain employs TRBV6-1 and TRBJ1-5; D remains ambiguous. Germline V gene lookup returns CDR1 MNHNS and CDR2 SASEGT. This CDR3 has 16 amino acids. The CDR3 loop is CASSERPPESAPNLIF. The CDR3 nucleotides are TGTGCCAGCAGTGAGAGGCCCCCGGAGTCGGCTCCTAACCTAATATTT.

V usage is TRBV14 and J usage is TRBJ2-1; perhaps TRBD1 as D (5 bases). Germline CDR1 and CDR2: SGHDN and FVKESK. Trimming removed 5 bases from V and 7 bases from J, with 12 bases in between. The CDR3 totals 13 residues. The CDR3 DNA follows: TGTGCCAGCAGCATCTTCAGGGCTAATGAGCAGTTCTTC. Protein: CASSIFRANEQFF.

Only one count was recorded for this clone. CDR3 in amino acids: CASSSARGPSSYNSPLHF. The CDR3, as DNA: TGCGCCAGCTCCTCAGCAAGGGGCCCCAGCTCCTATAATTCACCCCTCCACTTT. J is TRBJ1-6 and V is TRBV5-1; tentatively, D is TRBD1 (5 bases). The CDR3 runs to 18 residues. V gave up 7 bases and J gave up 0 bases, with 20 bases separating them. Germline values: CDR1 SGHRS, CDR2 YFSETQ.

Here the CDR3 DNA reads TGTGCCAGCAGTGAACGTGGCCGAAATCAGCCCCAGCATTTT. Its protein is CASSERGRNQPQHF. The chain is built from TRBV2 and TRBJ1-5; D ambiguous. Germline CDR1 is SNHLY and CDR2 is FYNNEI. The CDR3 has 14 residues. Trimming took 2 bases from V and 4 from J, leaving 9 bases between them. Full variable domain (outside the CDR3, taken from reference TRBV2 and TRBJ1-5): EPEVTQTPSHQVTQMGQEVILRCVPISNHLYFYWYRQILGQKVEFLVSFYNNEISEKSEIFDDQFSVERPDGSNFTLKIRSTKLEDSAMYFCASSERGRNQPQHFGDGTRLSIL.

This chain links TRBV6-5 with TRBJ1-1; the D gene is possibly TRBD1 (6 bases). This CDR3 has 16 residues. From germline, CDR1 is MNHEY and CDR2 SVGAGI. V was pared by 2 bases and J by 0 bases, with 13 bases between. CDR3 DNA: TGTGCCAGCAGTTACAGGCAGGGGCCCATGAACACTGAAGCTTTCTTT. Its translation is CASSYRQGPMNTEAFF.

The gene calls are TRBV11-3 and TRBJ2-3; no firm D call. The CDR3 covers 12 residues. V was pared by 5 bases and J by 2 bases, with 5 bases between. CDR1 SGHNT and CDR2 YENEEA come from the germline V gene. The CDR3 DNA follows: TGTGCCAGCAGCCCAACCACAGATACGCAGTATTTT. Protein product: CASSPTTDTQYF.

The chain joins TRBV6-5 to TRBJ1-1; D unresolved. Germline V gene data show CDR1 as MNHEY and CDR2 as SVGAGI. V was shortened by 11 bases and J by 4 bases, with 17 bases between the two germline ends. The CDR3 is 13 amino acids. CDR3 in DNA: TGTGCCGGGTCCCGGGCTTTGGGCACTGAAGCTTTCTTT. It translates to CAGSRALGTEAFF.

The chain carries TRBV5-4 and TRBJ1-3, with D possibly matching TRBD1 (5 bases). V was clipped by 7 bases and J by 0 bases, with 14 bases between them. CDR1 SGHNT and CDR2 YYREEE come from the germline V gene (reference sequence). The CDR3 is made up of 15 amino acids. The CDR3 spells CASGSGSSSGNTIYF. CDR3 in DNA: TGTGCCAGCGGTTCAGGGTCCTCCTCTGGAAACACCATATATTTT.

The J gene is TRBJ1-6, the V gene TRBV11-3; the match to TRBD1 covers 7 bases. After removal of 5 bases from V and 9 bases from J, the junction contained 7 bases not matched to a gene. Germline V gene sequence: CDR1 SGHNT, CDR2 YENEEA. The CDR3 runs to 14 residues. Here the CDR3 DNA reads TGTGCCAGCAGCCCCACTTACAGGGGTTCACCCCTCCACTTT. It codes for CASSPTYRGSPLHF.

The chain employs TRBV2 and TRBJ1-2; D is unclear. Trimming removed 7 bases at V and 8 bases at J, with 11 bases between. This CDR3 is 11 amino acids long. The germline gives CDR1 SNHLY, CDR2 FYNNEI. The CDR3 spells CASTPIPGYTF. The CDR3 DNA follows: TGTGCCAGCACCCCAATACCAGGCTACACCTTC.

This clone was recorded once. The chain recombines TRBV7-2 with TRBJ1-5; TRBD1 might be the D (5 bases). The CDR3 is 13 residues long. V shed 7 bases and J shed 6 bases, with 13 bases lying between them. Germline lookup yields CDR1 SGHTA and CDR2 FQGNSA. CDR3 coding DNA: TGTGCCAGCACCGAAGACAGTCGTCAGCCCCAGCATTTT. This translates into CASTEDSRQPQHF.

This rearrangement joins TRBV6-1 to TRBJ2-3; D ambiguous. Germline values: CDR1 MNHNS, CDR2 SASEGT. V was trimmed by 6 bases and J by 0 bases, leaving 7 bases between them. This CDR3 spans 13 amino acids. CDR3 sequence reads: CASRELSTDTQYF. The CDR3 region has the DNA TGTGCCAGCAGAGAATTAAGCACAGATACGCAGTATTTT.

The J gene is TRBJ2-1, the V gene TRBV30; 10 nucleotides align to TRBD2. From germline, CDR1 is GTSNPN and CDR2 SVGIG (reference sequence). J lost 7 bases, V lost 3 bases, and 6 bases had no gene match. The CDR3 extends over 14 amino acids. Here the CDR3 DNA reads TGTGCCTGGAGGAGAGCGGGAGGGCGGAATGAGCAGTTCTTC. Its translation is CAWRRAGGRNEQFF.

The sample holds a few counts of this clone. V is TRBV7-2 and J is TRBJ1-5; D is unresolved. From germline, CDR1 is SGHTA and CDR2 FQGNSA. The V and J ends lost 0 bases and 4 bases respectively, with 1 base between them. This CDR3 contains 12 residues. CDR3 coding DNA: TGTGCCAGCAGCTTAGCTAATCAGCCCCAGCATTTT. This sequence encodes CASSLANQPQHF.

This chain links TRBV6-5 with TRBJ1-2; perhaps TRBD1 as D (6 bases). The CDR3 length is 15 residues. V lost 0 bases to trimming and J lost 3 bases, with 11 bases between them. CDR1 MNHEY and CDR2 SVGAGI come from the germline V gene. This CDR3 reads CASSYSNPGDYGYTF. The DNA of the CDR3 is TGTGCCAGCAGTTACTCGAACCCAGGGGACTATGGCTACACCTTC.

The chain uses TRBV10-3 and TRBJ2-1; D is undetermined. The CDR3 totals 14 residues. The germline V and J ends were trimmed by 4 bases and 8 bases, with 15 bases remaining between them. The germline CDR1 and CDR2 sequences are ENHRY and SYGVKD. CDR3 region: CAISVGLRGYEQFF. The CDR3 DNA reads as TGTGCCATCAGTGTGGGTCTTAGAGGCTATGAGCAGTTCTTC.

The chain couples TRBV7-3 to TRBJ2-1, with TRBD2 matching 11 bases. The germline CDR1 and CDR2 sequences are SGHTA and FQGTGA. V lost 2 bases and J lost 5; bases outside the gene matches: 2. This CDR3 spans 15 amino acids. The CDR3 DNA reads TGTGCCAGCAGCTTAGTTAGCGGGGGGGACAATGAGCAGTTCTTC. Encoded protein: CASSLVSGGDNEQFF. The full variable domain, rest sourced from reference TRBV7-3 and TRBJ2-1, is GAGVSQTPSNKVTEKGKYVELRCDPISGHTALYWYRQSLGQGPEFLIYFQGTGAADDSGLPNDRFFAVRPEGSVSTLKIQRTERGDSAVYLCASSLVSGGDNEQFFGPGTRLTVL.

In nucleotides, the CDR3 is TGTGCCAGCAGTGCCATGACAGGGTCTACGGGAAACACCATATATTTT. Translating it yields CASSAMTGSTGNTIYF. The chain has TRBV2 and TRBJ1-3; 7 bases fit TRBD1. J lost 4 bases, V lost 4 bases, and 10 bases had no gene match. Germline values: CDR1 SNHLY, CDR2 FYNNEI. CDR3 length equals 16 residues.

This clone has just one count. This chain joins TRBV5-1 and TRBJ1-1; D perhaps matches TRBD1 (6 bases). In germline, CDR1 is SGHRS, CDR2 YFSETQ. V lost 2 bases and J 2 bases, leaving 10 bases between the germline ends. This CDR3 comprises 14 residues. This CDR3 reads CASSLQGTNTEAFF. In DNA, the CDR3 is TGCGCCAGCAGCTTACAGGGAACTAACACTGAAGCTTTCTTT.

This clone was counted once. The chain combines TRBV11-2 with TRBJ2-1; 8 nucleotides agree with TRBD2. Germline V gene data show CDR1 as SGHAT and CDR2 as FQNNGV. The CDR3 has 15 residues. With 0 bases clipped from V and 4 bases from J, the junction kept 2 bases outside the gene matches. For the CDR3, the DNA is TGTGCCAGCAGCTTAGAACGCGGGGGGTACAATGAGCAGTTCTTC. This sequence encodes CASSLERGGYNEQFF.

This clone came up a few times. The chain is built from TRBV19 and TRBJ1-5; weak D call: TRBD1 (6 bases). Trimming took off 5 bases at V and 4 bases at J, with 18 bases between the two ends. The CDR3 contains 16 residues. Germline loops: CDR1 LNHDA, CDR2 SQIVND (reference sequence). DNA of the CDR3: TGTGCCAGTAGTCTTTGGGGATCAACAGGGAATCAGCCCCAGCATTTT. It is translated as CASSLWGSTGNQPQHF.

CDR3 coding DNA: TGTGCCTGGTCCAGGGGGTTCTATGGCTACACCTTC. It translates to CAWSRGFYGYTF. This chain joins TRBV30 and TRBJ1-2; 7 bases fit TRBD1. Germline lookup yields CDR1 GTSNPN and CDR2 SVGIG (reference sequence). The CDR3 is 12 residues long. J lost 4 bases, V lost 5 bases, and 4 bases had no gene match. The entire variable domain, with the rest obtained from reference TRBV30 and TRBJ1-2, is as follows: SQTIHQWPATLVQPVGSPLSLECTVEGTSNPNLYWYRQAAGRGLQLLFYSVGIGQISSEVPQNLSASRPQDRQFILSSKKLLLSDSGFYLCAWSRGFYGYTFGSGTRLTVV.

The chain links TRBV6-5 to TRBJ1-2; perhaps TRBD1 as D (6 bases). The V gene lost 1 base and the J gene lost 6 bases, with 12 bases spanning the gap. The CDR3 contains 14 residues. Germline-derived CDR1 and CDR2 are MNHEY and SVGAGI. As DNA, the CDR3 is TGTGCCAGCAGTTACTGGGGGGGGGCGGATGGCTACACCTTC. Protein product: CASSYWGGADGYTF.

The V gene is TRBV29-1, the J gene TRBJ2-2; D is possibly TRBD2 (6 bases). Trimming stripped 6 bases from V and 3 bases from J, with 11 bases between. CDR3 length: 13 residues. CDR1 SQVTM and CDR2 ANQGSEA come from the germline V gene. This CDR3 reads CSVGTGDTGELFF. The CDR3, as DNA: TGCAGCGTAGGGACGGGGGACACCGGGGAGCTGTTTTTT.

V gene TRBV18 combines with J gene TRBJ2-1; D call uncertain. The germline V gene has CDR1 KGHSH and CDR2 LQKENI. Trimming took 2 bases from V and 4 from J, leaving 9 bases between them. The CDR3 consists of 14 residues. The CDR3, as DNA: TGTGCCAGCTCACCAGCTATGATGTACAATGAGCAGTTCTTC. Amino acids: CASSPAMMYNEQFF.